This is a list of T cell receptor beta chains from one sample in a study of OX40 agonist ivuxolimab in advanced cancers. TCRdb's table, derived via immunoSEQ multiplex PCR, lists solely in-frame clones and lacks some. This table has 79,000 or so clones, roughly 89% appearing once. Here the sequenced sample was CD4+ or CD8+ T cells sorted from blood, taken in a trial of the OX40 agonist ivuxolimab. The source of these receptors is an adult with an advanced solid tumor such as melanoma, head and neck, liver or kidney cancer. Each CDR3 is given with its conserved first and last residue. The D gene is left open where the match is weak. Only part of the rows carry a size: once, few, many, or a class if the clone is expanded.

size	V	D	J	CDR3	DNA
NA	TRBV19	NA	TRBJ2-2	CASSIGYVGGELFF	TGTGCCAGTAGTATTGGGTATGTTGGCGGGGAGCTGTTTTTT
NA	TRBV29-1	NA	TRBJ2-5	CSVAGLPGETQYF	TGCAGCGTTGCTGGCCTTCCAGGCGAGACCCAGTACTTC
NA	TRBV18	TRBD2	TRBJ2-3	CASSPILAGTDTQYF	TGTGCCAGCTCACCAATCCTAGCGGGCACAGATACGCAGTATTTT
NA	TRBV10-3	NA	TRBJ2-5	CAISESGGGETQYF	TGTGCCATCAGTGAGTCGGGGGGAGGAGAGACCCAGTACTTC
NA	TRBV2	NA	TRBJ1-5	CASSEALGGAQHF	TGTGCCAGCAGTGAAGCGTTGGGGGGAGCCCAGCATTTT
NA	TRBV6-1	NA	TRBJ1-4	CASESLISTNEKLFF	TGTGCCAGCGAGTCGCTCATTTCAACTAATGAAAAACTGTTTTTT
NA	TRBV9	NA	TRBJ2-7	CASSVGVSREEQYF	TGTGCCAGCAGCGTAGGGGTTAGCCGTGAGGAGCAGTACTTC
NA	TRBV29-1	NA	TRBJ2-7	CSVRGGSLYEQYF	TGCAGCGTGCGAGGGGGATCTCTCTACGAGCAGTACTTC
NA	TRBV2	NA	TRBJ2-3	CASSGRGAADTQYF	TGTGCCAGCAGTGGGAGGGGTGCGGCAGATACGCAGTATTTT
NA	TRBV6-5	TRBD1	TRBJ1-4	CASRPTGGRNEKLFF	TGTGCCAGCAGGCCTACAGGGGGCAGAAATGAAAAACTGTTTTTT
NA	TRBV18	NA	TRBJ2-1	CASSPRTGEQFF	TGTGCCAGCTCACCTCGGACTGGGGAGCAGTTCTTC
NA	TRBV28	NA	TRBJ1-4	CASVGANEKLFF	TGTGCCAGCGTCGGGGCGAATGAAAAACTGTTTTTT
NA	TRBV7-2	TRBD2	TRBJ2-4	CASSTRLAVKNIQYF	TGTGCCAGCAGCACCAGACTAGCCGTCAAAAACATTCAGTACTTC
NA	TRBV6-1	NA	TRBJ1-5	CASSEWEGNQPQHF	TGTGCCAGCAGTGAATGGGAGGGCAATCAGCCCCAGCATTTT
NA	TRBV19	TRBD1	TRBJ2-1	CASSIGGQSSYNEQFF	TGTGCCAGTAGTATAGGGGGACAGAGCTCCTACAATGAGCAGTTCTTC
NA	TRBV9	NA	TRBJ2-3	CASMKGPNTDTQYF	TGTGCCAGCATGAAGGGACCTAACACAGATACGCAGTATTTT
NA	TRBV7-2	NA	TRBJ2-2	CASSLVRTNTGELFF	TGTGCCAGCAGCTTAGTACGGACTAACACCGGGGAGCTGTTTTTT
NA	TRBV5-4	TRBD2	TRBJ2-3	CASSVVLAGVADTQYF	TGTGCCAGCAGCGTCGTACTAGCGGGAGTTGCAGATACGCAGTATTTT
NA	TRBV7-9	TRBD1	TRBJ1-1	CASSSQTGKREDTEAFF	TGTGCCAGCAGCTCGCAGACAGGGAAGCGTGAGGATACTGAAGCTTTCTTT
NA	TRBV7-9	NA	TRBJ2-2	CASSSGAGRLTGELFF	TGTGCCAGCAGCTCTGGGGCGGGAAGGCTCACCGGGGAGCTGTTTTTT
NA	TRBV19	NA	TRBJ1-1	CASSVSGTGLNTEAFF	TGTGCCAGTAGTGTATCAGGGACGGGTCTGAACACTGAAGCTTTCTTT
NA	TRBV5-1	TRBD2	TRBJ2-7	CASSWGGPTYEQYF	TGCGCCAGCAGCTGGGGAGGGCCGACCTACGAGCAGTACTTC
NA	TRBV10-2	NA	TRBJ1-5	CASSGLRDQPQHF	TGCGCCAGCTCCGGGCTGAGGGATCAGCCCCAGCATTTT
NA	TRBV5-4	NA	TRBJ2-4	CASSLAQGGSKNIQYF	TGTGCCAGCAGCTTGGCGCAGGGCGGGTCCAAAAACATTCAGTACTTC
NA	TRBV11-1	NA	TRBJ2-1	CASSFRPGEQFF	TGTGCCAGCAGCTTCAGACCGGGCGAGCAGTTCTTC
NA	TRBV9	NA	TRBJ2-3	CASSDRQAADTQYF	TGTGCCAGCAGCGACCGACAGGCAGCAGATACGCAGTATTTT
once	TRBV6-6	NA	TRBJ1-1	CASSYEKNTEAFF	TGTGCCAGCAGTTACGAAAAGAACACTGAAGCTTTCTTT
once	TRBV18	TRBD1	TRBJ2-1	CASTGGQGLSNEQFF	TGTGCCAGCACCGGGGGACAGGGACTTTCCAATGAGCAGTTCTTC
once	TRBV18	TRBD2	TRBJ2-3	CASSPPRQRDYTDTQYF	TGTGCCAGCTCACCACCGAGGCAGCGGGACTACACAGATACGCAGTATTTT
NA	TRBV15	TRBD1	TRBJ1-4	CATSRLGGGDEKLFF	TGTGCCACCAGCAGACTAGGGGGCGGGGATGAAAAACTGTTTTTT
once	TRBV11-2	TRBD1	TRBJ1-1	CASRQGFTEAFF	TGTGCCAGCAGACAGGGGTTCACTGAAGCTTTCTTT
NA	TRBV18	NA	TRBJ2-6	CASSSLSGANVLTF	TGTGCCAGCTCATCTCTGTCCGGGGCCAACGTCCTGACTTTC
NA	TRBV5-6	NA	TRBJ1-1	CASSLQGNTEAFF	TGTGCCAGCAGCTTACAAGGGAACACTGAAGCTTTCTTT
NA	TRBV19	NA	TRBJ2-5	CASSIRLGGQGETQYF	TGTGCCAGTAGTATCCGCCTTGGGGGGCAGGGAGAGACCCAGTACTTC
NA	TRBV2	NA	TRBJ1-2	CASSEVYYGYTF	TGTGCCAGCAGTGAAGTTTACTATGGCTACACCTTC
NA	TRBV28	NA	TRBJ2-7	CASSFPLVSEQYF	TGTGCCAGCAGTTTCCCCCTAGTGAGCGAGCAGTACTTC
NA	TRBV25-1	TRBD1	TRBJ1-2	CASSAGQGTGGYTF	TGTGCCAGCAGTGCGGGACAGGGGACGGGTGGCTACACCTTC
NA	TRBV7-9	NA	TRBJ2-7	CASSPGEWRAYEQYF	TGTGCCAGCAGTCCGGGCGAGTGGAGGGCCTACGAGCAGTACTTC
once	TRBV7-9	NA	TRBJ2-7	CASSRKGGDEQYF	TGTGCCAGCAGCCGCAAAGGAGGAGACGAGCAGTACTTC
NA	TRBV5-1	TRBD2	TRBJ2-5	CASSWGTSGKTEETQYF	TGCGCCAGCAGCTGGGGGACTAGCGGAAAAACGGAAGAGACCCAGTACTTC
NA	TRBV30	NA	TRBJ2-7	CAYGVSYEQYF	TGTGCCTACGGGGTCTCCTACGAGCAGTACTTC
NA	TRBV30	NA	TRBJ1-3	CAWRSPGNTIYF	TGTGCCTGGAGATCCCCCGGAAACACCATATATTTT
NA	TRBV28	TRBD1	TRBJ1-1	CASSLLQGASGTEAFF	TGTGCCAGCAGTTTGCTCCAGGGGGCATCCGGCACTGAAGCTTTCTTT
NA	TRBV23-1	NA	TRBJ1-5	CASSQSTAGVNQPQHF	TGCGCCAGCAGTCAATCGACTGCAGGAGTAAATCAGCCCCAGCATTTT
NA	TRBV5-4	NA	TRBJ1-2	CASSLEAANYGYTF	TGTGCCAGCAGCTTGGAAGCAGCTAACTATGGCTACACCTTC
NA	TRBV6-5	NA	TRBJ1-5	CASSDGYNQPQHF	TGTGCCAGCAGTGACGGTTACAATCAGCCCCAGCATTTT
NA	TRBV30	NA	TRBJ2-5	CAWRPMGRAEYF	TGTGCCTGGAGACCAATGGGCAGGGCGGAGTACTTC
NA	TRBV7-2	NA	TRBJ2-7	CASRLDGLSTLEQYF	TGTGCCAGCAGGTTAGACGGGCTTTCGACCCTCGAGCAGTACTTC
once	TRBV7-9	NA	TRBJ1-3	CASSPRPQTGPGNTIYF	TGTGCCAGCAGCCCGCGGCCCCAGACAGGCCCTGGAAACACCATATATTTT
NA	TRBV11-2	NA	TRBJ1-3	CASSLVGQISGNTIYF	TGTGCCAGCAGCTTAGTTGGGCAGATCTCTGGAAACACCATATATTTT
NA	TRBV19	TRBD2	TRBJ2-2	CATSGGTGGIGELFF	TGTGCCACCAGCGGGGGGACGGGAGGGATCGGGGAGCTGTTTTTT
NA	TRBV4-1	TRBD1	TRBJ2-7	CASSLVTGVTYEQYF	TGCGCCAGCAGCCTTGTGACAGGGGTTACCTACGAGCAGTACTTC
NA	TRBV5-1	TRBD2	TRBJ2-1	CASSPYFSGRAHNEQFF	TGCGCCAGCAGCCCATACTTTAGCGGGAGGGCGCACAATGAGCAGTTCTTC